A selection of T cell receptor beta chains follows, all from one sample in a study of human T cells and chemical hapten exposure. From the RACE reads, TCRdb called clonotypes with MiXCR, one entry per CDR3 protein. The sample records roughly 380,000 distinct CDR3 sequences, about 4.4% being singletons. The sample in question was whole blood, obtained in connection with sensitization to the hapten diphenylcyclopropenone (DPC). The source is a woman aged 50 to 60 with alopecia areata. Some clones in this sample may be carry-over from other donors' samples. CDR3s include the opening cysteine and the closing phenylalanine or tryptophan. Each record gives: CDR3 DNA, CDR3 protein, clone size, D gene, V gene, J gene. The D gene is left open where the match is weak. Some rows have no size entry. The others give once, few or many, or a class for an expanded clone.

TGTGCCAGCAGCACCCTAGCGGGCACAGATACGCAGTATTTT	CASSTLAGTDTQYF	many	TRBD2	TRBV7-2	TRBJ2-3
TGTGCCAGCAGTTACTCGGCGGGAGGATCCACCGGGGAGCTGTTTTTT	CASSYSAGGSTGELFF	many	TRBD2	TRBV6-2/TRBV6-3	TRBJ2-2
TGCGCCAGCAGTCCGGGCGGGGGAAGCGAGCAGTACTTC	CASSPGGGSEQYF	-	TRBD2	TRBV4-3	TRBJ2-7
TGCGCCAGCAGCAACCTGGAGCCGGAGTATGGCTACACCTTC	CASSNLEPEYGYTF	many	-	TRBV5-1	TRBJ1-2
TGTGCCAGCAGCGCTCGGCCCGGTAAATATAGCAATCAGCCCCAGCATTTT	CASSARPGKYSNQPQHF	many	-	TRBV11-3	TRBJ1-5
TGTGCCACTTCCGTCGGGGGCGAAGAGACCCAGTACTTC	CATSVGGEETQYF	many	-	TRBV6-5	TRBJ2-5
TGTGCCAGCAGTTTCGGCTGGACTAGCAGGGAGGGGCAGTATTTT	CASSFGWTSREGQYF	many	TRBD2	TRBV6-5	TRBJ2-3
TGCAGCGGGCGGGGGACCCGGGATACGCAGTATTTT	CSGRGTRDTQYF	many	TRBD2	TRBV29-1	TRBJ2-3
TGCGCCAGCAGCCCCTACGCGAGACAGGGGTCGTACGAGCAGTACTTC	CASSPYARQGSYEQYF	many	TRBD1	TRBV4-3	TRBJ2-7
TGCACCAGCAGCCAAGGGGACGGGACTAGCGGGGTGAATAGCACAGATACGCAGTATTTT	CTSSQGDGTSGVNSTDTQYF	few	-	TRBV1	TRBJ2-3
TGTGCCAGCAGCCCCTTGAGGACAGCTGGGGAGCTGTTTTTT	CASSPLRTAGELFF	-	-	TRBV28	TRBJ2-2
TGTGCCTGGACGGGACAGACCAATTCACCCCTCCACTTT	CAWTGQTNSPLHF	many	TRBD1	TRBV30	TRBJ1-6
TGTGCCAGCAGCCAAGCGGCGAGGAATTCACCCCTCCACTTT	CASSQAARNSPLHF	many	-	TRBV3-1	TRBJ1-6
TGTGCCAGCTTAACGGTCCGGGACAGGGGGCTAATCGGGGAGCTGTTTTTT	CASLTVRDRGLIGELFF	few	TRBD1	TRBV2	TRBJ2-2
TGCAGTGCTAGCGTAGGCGCGGGGGCTGGTCAGCCCCAGCATTTT	CSASVGAGAGQPQHF	many	-	TRBV20-1	TRBJ1-5
TGCGCCAGCAGAGGTCCCGGGCGAACCACTGAAGCTTTCTTT	CASRGPGRTTEAFF	few	-	TRBV5-1	TRBJ1-1
TGTGCCAGCAGTTTAAGGGAGCAGTTCTTC	CASSLREQFF	many	-	TRBV12-3/TRBV12-4	TRBJ2-1
TGTGCCAGCAGCTTGGTGCGGACAGGGGACCAAGAGACCCAGTACTTC	CASSLVRTGDQETQYF	many	TRBD1	TRBV5-4	TRBJ2-5
TGTGCCAGCAGCCCAGGACTAGCGGGACCTATAGATACGCAGTATTTT	CASSPGLAGPIDTQYF	many	TRBD2	TRBV28	TRBJ2-3
TGTGCCAGCAGTGGCAGGGGGCGACTGACCGGGGAGCTGTTTTTT	CASSGRGRLTGELFF	many	TRBD1	TRBV2	TRBJ2-2
TGTGCCTGGAGTCGTGGTAGCGGGAGGGCCCTCGAGCAGTACTTC	CAWSRGSGRALEQYF	-	TRBD2	TRBV30	TRBJ2-7
TGCGCCAGCAGCTTAATACTCTCTGGGGCCAACGTCCTGACTTTC	CASSLILSGANVLTF	few	-	TRBV5-1	TRBJ2-6
TGTGCCAGCAGTTCCCAGGTAGGGACAGTCAACACTGAAGCTTTCTTT	CASSSQVGTVNTEAFF	few	TRBD1	TRBV12-3/TRBV12-4	TRBJ1-1
TGTGCCAGCATGGGGTTAATCACTGAAGCTTTCTTT	CASMGLITEAFF	many	-	TRBV12-3/TRBV12-4	TRBJ1-1
TGTGCCAGCAGCGTAGAGGGGGGGCCGGGATCTAGCACAGATACGCAGTATTTT	CASSVEGGPGSSTDTQYF	many	-	TRBV9	TRBJ2-3
TGTACCAGCAGCTCCCGGACAGTGAACACAGATACGCAGTATTTT	CTSSSRTVNTDTQYF	-	-	TRBV11-2	TRBJ2-3
TGTGCCAGCAGCCAGAACCCGGCCGAGCAGTACTTC	CASSQNPAEQYF	-	-	TRBV3-1	TRBJ2-7
TGTGCCAGCAGTTTTATCGGACTAGCGGGGGGGCGAAGGAATGAGCAGTTCTTC	CASSFIGLAGGRRNEQFF	many	TRBD2	TRBV27	TRBJ2-1
TGTGCCAGCACCCTTAAAGAGACCCAGTACTTC	CASTLKETQYF	few	-	TRBV5-5	TRBJ2-5
TGTGCCAGCAGCCGGGGCTTTGTGGAGCAGTACTTC	CASSRGFVEQYF	many	-	TRBV2	TRBJ2-7
TGTGCCAGCACCCTCGGGGTGAGGAGCTCCTATAATTCACCCCTCCACTTT	CASTLGVRSSYNSPLHF	few	-	TRBV27	TRBJ1-6
TGTGCCAGCAGTTTAGGGTTCTCTCAAGGGCGAGCGTTCTTC	CASSLGFSQGRAFF	-	-	TRBV12-3/TRBV12-4	TRBJ2-1
TGTGCCAGCAGCATCGACAGCGGAGTTGGAAACACCATATATTTT	CASSIDSGVGNTIYF	-	-	TRBV11-2	TRBJ1-3
TGTGCCAGCAGCTTAAATTGGGGCGATACGCAGTATTTT	CASSLNWGDTQYF	many	-	TRBV7-9	TRBJ2-3
TGTGCCAGCAGCTTACTAGCGAATTCCTACAATGAGCAGTTCTTC	CASSLLANSYNEQFF	many	-	TRBV7-2	TRBJ2-1
TGTGCCAGCAGCGCCGGACAGGGGGGTAATTCACCCCTCCACTTT	CASSAGQGGNSPLHF	-	TRBD1	TRBV9	TRBJ1-6
TGTGCCAGCAGCGAGACTAGCGGAGAAGAGCAGTTCTTC	CASSETSGEEQFF	-	TRBD2	TRBV7-9	TRBJ2-1
TGTGCCAGCAGTTTACCTCAAGAGACCCAGTACTTC	CASSLPQETQYF	many	-	TRBV28	TRBJ2-5
TGCAGTGCTAGAGATCTCCGTTTCACTGGAAACACCATATATTTT	CSARDLRFTGNTIYF	many	-	TRBV20-1	TRBJ1-3
TGTGCCAGCAGCCCTTCAATAGCGGGGGGTCTAGCAGATACGCAGTATTTT	CASSPSIAGGLADTQYF	-	TRBD2	TRBV7-6	TRBJ2-3